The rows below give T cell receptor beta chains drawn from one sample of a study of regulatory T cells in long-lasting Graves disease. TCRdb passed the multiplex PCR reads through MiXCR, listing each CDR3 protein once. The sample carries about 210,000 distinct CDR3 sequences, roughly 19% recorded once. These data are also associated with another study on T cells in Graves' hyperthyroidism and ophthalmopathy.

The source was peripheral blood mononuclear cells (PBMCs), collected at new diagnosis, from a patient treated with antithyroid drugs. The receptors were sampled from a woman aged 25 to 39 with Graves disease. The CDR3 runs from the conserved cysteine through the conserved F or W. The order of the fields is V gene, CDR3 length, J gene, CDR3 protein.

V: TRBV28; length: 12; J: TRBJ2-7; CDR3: CACSFPRGEQYF
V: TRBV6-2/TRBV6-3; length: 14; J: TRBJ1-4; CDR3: CASSLIRDGEKLFF
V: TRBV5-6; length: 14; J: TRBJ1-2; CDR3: CASSSTGPNYGYTF
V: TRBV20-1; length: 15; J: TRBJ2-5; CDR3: CSAPITEGRQETQYF
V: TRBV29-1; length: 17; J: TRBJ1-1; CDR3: CSVEGPWSGTGVTEAFF
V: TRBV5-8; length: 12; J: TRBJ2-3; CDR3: CASSLTTDTQYF
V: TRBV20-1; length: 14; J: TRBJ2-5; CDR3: CSARGREARETQYF
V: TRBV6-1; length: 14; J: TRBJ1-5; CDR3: CASSEEGTSQPQHF
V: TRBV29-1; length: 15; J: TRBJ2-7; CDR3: CSVEGTSGFSYEQYF
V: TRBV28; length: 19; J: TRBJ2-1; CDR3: CASSSQLAGGPRGRNEQFF
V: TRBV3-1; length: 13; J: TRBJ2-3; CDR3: CASSQPDGVAQYF
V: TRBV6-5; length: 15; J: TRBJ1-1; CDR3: CASSYTGQGGTEAFF
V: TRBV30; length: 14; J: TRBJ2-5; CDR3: CAWSVGGGQEAQYF
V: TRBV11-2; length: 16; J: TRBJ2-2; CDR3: CASSFIGTLNTGELFF
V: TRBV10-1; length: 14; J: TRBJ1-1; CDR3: CASSRSHSNTEAFF
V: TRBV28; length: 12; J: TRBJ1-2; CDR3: CASTQGARGYTF
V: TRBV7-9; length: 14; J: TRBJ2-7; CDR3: CASSLGRQFYEQYF
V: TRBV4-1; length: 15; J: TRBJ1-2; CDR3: CASSQVQFPFGGYTF
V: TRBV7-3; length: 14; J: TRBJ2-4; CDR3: CASSSSGTGDIQYF
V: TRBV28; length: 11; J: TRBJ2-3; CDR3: CASMGTVTQYF
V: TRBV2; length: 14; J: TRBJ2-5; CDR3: CASSGGTSQETQYF
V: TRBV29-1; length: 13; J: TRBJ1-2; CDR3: CSVEVRGDYGYTF
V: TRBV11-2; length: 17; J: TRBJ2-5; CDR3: CASSLASVGRAQETQYF
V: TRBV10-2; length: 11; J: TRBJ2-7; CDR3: CASSEPNEQYF
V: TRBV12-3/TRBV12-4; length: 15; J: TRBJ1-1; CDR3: CASSFPRGPGTEAFF
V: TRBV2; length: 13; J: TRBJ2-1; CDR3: CASSERVLNEQFF
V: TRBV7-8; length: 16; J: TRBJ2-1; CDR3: CASSLGFSGGRDEQFF
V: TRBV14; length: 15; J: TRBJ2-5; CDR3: CASSPPFQYQETQYF
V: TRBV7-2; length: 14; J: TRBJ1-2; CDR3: CASSKALRVYGYTF
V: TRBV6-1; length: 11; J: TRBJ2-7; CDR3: CAEGGPYEQYF
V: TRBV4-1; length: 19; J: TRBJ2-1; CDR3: CASSQGTSGGPSRGNEQFF
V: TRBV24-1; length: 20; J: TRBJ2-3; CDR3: CATHPGGNWGLAGSTDTQYF
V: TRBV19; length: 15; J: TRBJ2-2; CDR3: CASSQLAGGTGELFF